This T cell receptor beta chain was identified during a study of brain T cells in children with intractable seizures. Findings and limits, study-wide: Only CDR3 sequence similarity suggested viral specificity, without known HCMV serostatus. Pre- and post-surgery blood differed in depth, so pre-surgery absences may be undersampling.

Before surgery, patients took at least one anti-epileptic drug. V dropped 0 bases and J dropped 5; count of bases not matched to a gene: 7. The length of the CDR3 is 16 residues. CDR1 SGHRS and CDR2 YFSETQ come from the germline V gene. This clone is a singleton in its sample. No antigen is known for it. The method was immunoSEQ multiplex PCR; TCRdb's version includes in-frame clones alone and lacks a portion of them. The table shows about 41,000 clones, with roughly 90% occurring only once. The receptor's source is a girl aged 2 to 9 with tuberous sclerosis and intractable seizures. The rearrangement joins TRBV5-1 to TRBJ2-5, with 10 nucleotides matching TRBD1. The sample consisted of peripheral blood, taken at surgery. DNA for the CDR3: TGCGCCAGCAGCTTGGATGGGGACAGGGGCCGGGAGACCCAGTACTTC. Amino acids: CASSLDGDRGRETQYF.